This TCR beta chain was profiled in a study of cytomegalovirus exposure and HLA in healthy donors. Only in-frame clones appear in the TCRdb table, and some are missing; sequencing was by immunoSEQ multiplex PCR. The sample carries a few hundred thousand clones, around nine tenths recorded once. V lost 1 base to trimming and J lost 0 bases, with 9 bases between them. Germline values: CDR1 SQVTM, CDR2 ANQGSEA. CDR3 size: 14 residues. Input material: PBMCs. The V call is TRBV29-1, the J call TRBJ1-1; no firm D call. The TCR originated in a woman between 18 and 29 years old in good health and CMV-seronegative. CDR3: CSVEGQLVNTEAFF. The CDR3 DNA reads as TGCAGCGTTGAAGGTCAACTCGTGAACACTGAAGCTTTCTTT.